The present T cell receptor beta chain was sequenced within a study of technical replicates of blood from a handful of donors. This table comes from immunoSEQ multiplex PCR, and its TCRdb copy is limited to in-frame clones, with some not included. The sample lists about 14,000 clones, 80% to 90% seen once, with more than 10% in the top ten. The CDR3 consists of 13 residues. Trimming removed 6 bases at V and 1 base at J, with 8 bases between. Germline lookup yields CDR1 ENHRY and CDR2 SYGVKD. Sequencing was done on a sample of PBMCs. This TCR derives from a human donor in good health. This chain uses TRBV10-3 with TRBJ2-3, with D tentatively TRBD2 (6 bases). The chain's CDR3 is CAISRGGTDTQYF. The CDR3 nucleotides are TGTGCCATCAGCCGCGGGGGCACAGATACGCAGTATTTT.